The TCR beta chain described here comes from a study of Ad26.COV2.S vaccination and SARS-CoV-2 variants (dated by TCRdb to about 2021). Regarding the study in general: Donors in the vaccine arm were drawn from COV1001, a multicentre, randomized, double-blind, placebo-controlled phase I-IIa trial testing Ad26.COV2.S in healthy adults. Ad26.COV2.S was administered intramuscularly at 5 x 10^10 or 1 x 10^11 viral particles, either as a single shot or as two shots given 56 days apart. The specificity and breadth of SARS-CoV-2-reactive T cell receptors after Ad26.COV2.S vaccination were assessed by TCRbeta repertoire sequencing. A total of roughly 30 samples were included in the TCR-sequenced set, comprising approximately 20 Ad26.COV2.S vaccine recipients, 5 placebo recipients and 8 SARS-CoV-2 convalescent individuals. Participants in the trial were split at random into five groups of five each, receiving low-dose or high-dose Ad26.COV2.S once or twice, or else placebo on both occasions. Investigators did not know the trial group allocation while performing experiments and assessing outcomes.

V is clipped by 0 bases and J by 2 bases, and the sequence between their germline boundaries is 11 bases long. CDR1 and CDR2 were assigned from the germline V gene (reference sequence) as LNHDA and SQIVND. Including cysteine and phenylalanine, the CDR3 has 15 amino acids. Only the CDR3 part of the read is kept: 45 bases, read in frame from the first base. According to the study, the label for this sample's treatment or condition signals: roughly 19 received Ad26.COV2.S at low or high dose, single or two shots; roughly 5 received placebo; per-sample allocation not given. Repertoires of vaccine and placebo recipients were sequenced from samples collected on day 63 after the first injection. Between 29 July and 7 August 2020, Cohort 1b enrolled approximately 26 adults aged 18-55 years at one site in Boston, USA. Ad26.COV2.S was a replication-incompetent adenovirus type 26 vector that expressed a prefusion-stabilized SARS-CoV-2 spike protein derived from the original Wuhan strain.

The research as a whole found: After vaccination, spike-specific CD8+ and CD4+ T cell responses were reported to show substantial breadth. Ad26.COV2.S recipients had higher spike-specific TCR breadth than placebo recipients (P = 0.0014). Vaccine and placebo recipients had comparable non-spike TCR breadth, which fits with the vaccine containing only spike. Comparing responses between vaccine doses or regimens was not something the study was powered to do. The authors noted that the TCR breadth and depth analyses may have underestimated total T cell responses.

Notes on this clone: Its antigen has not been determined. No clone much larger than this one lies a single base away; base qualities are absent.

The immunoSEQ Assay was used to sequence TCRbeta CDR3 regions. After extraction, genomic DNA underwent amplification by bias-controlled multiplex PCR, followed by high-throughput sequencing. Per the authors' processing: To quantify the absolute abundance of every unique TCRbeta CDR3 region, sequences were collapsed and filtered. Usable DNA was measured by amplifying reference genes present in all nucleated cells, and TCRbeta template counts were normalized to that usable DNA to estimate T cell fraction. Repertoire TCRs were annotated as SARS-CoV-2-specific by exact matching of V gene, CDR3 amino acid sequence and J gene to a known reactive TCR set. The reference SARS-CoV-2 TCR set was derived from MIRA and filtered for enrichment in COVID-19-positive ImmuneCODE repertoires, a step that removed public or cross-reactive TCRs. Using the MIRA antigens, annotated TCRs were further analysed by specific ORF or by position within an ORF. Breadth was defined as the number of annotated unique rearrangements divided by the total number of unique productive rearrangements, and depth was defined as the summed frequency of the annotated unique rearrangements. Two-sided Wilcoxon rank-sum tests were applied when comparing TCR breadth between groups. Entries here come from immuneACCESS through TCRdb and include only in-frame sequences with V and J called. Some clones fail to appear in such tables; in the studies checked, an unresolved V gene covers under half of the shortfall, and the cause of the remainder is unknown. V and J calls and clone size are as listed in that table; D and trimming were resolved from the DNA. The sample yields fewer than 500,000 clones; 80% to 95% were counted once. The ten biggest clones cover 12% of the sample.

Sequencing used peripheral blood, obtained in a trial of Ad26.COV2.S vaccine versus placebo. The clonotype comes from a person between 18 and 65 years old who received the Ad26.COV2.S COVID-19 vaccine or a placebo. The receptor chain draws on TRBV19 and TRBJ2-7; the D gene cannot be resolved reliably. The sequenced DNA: TGTGCCAGTAGTATAGAGTCGAACTACGCCTACGAGCAGTACTTC. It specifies CASSIESNYAYEQYF.